A single sample gave rise to the 4 T cell receptor beta chains below, sequenced in a study of T-cell reconstitution after alpha-beta-depleted transplantation in children. Construction of the TCRbeta library involved unique molecular identifiers. TCRdb passed the PCR reads through MiXCR, listing each CDR3 protein once. Of approximately 270,000 distinct CDR3 sequences in the sample, roughly a quarter are singletons; the top ten hold 4% to 6%. The sample was PBMCs, mostly from graft donor cells, taken 360 days after TCRalphabeta/CD19-depleted stem cell transplant. The receptors derive from a female patient aged 2-10 years who had a stem cell transplant for congenital amegakaryocytic thrombocytopenia, so the T cells may come from the graft donor.

This clonotype was picked up a small number of times. The rearrangement links TRBV2 to TRBJ1-5; no clear D gene. The V end lost 2 bases, the J end lost 6 bases, and 5 bases lay between the germline ends. The CDR3 extends over 12 amino acids. Germline V gene data show CDR1 as SNHLY and CDR2 as FYNNEI. The CDR3 coding sequence is TGTGCCAGCAGTGAATTAAGTCAGCCCCAGCATTTT. This translates into CASSELSQPQHF.

V usage is TRBV7-8 and J usage is TRBJ1-4; D is ambiguous. This CDR3 spans 16 amino acids. Germline CDR1 reads SGHVS; CDR2 reads FQNEAQ. V lost 2 bases, J lost 0 bases, and 10 bases lay in between. DNA of the CDR3: TGTGCCAGCAGCTTATCCCCGGGCGCAACTAATGAAAAACTGTTTTTT. The encoded protein is CASSLSPGATNEKLFF.

Comments on this clonotype: Germline and junction disagree at one end, which may indicate a read error. The chain employs TRBV18 and TRBJ2-2; D call uncertain. Germline V gives CDR1 KGHSH, CDR2 LQKENI. The CDR3 runs to 13 residues. CDR3 residues: CASSPTKTGELFF. The CDR3 bases are TGTGCCAGCTCACCAACGAAGACCGGGGAGCTGTTTTTT.

J is TRBJ1-5 and V is TRBV4-1, with D unresolved. The CDR3 is made up of 13 amino acids. V was shortened by 1 base and J by 3 bases, with 4 bases between the two germline ends. Germline-derived CDR1 and CDR2 are MGHRA and YSYEKL. CDR3 loop: CASSQVPNQPQHF. CDR3 bases: TGCGCCAGCAGCCAAGTTCCCAATCAGCCCCAGCATTTT.